This T cell receptor beta chain was captured by sequencing in a study of CD8 T cells in ankylosing spondylitis. The V and J ends lost 7 bases and 4 bases respectively, with 13 bases between them. Germline V gives CDR1 SQVTM, CDR2 ANQGSEA. This CDR3 contains 12 residues. With molecular barcodes, quantitative 5'-RACE was used to make the TCR beta libraries. TCRdb itself ran the 5' RACE reads through MiXCR, one entry per CDR3 protein. The table lists hundreds of thousands of distinct CDR3 sequences, over 9.5% of them singletons. Study findings and constraints: Matched ankylosing spondylitis synovial fluid reportedly contained a significantly enriched population of disease-linked clones. Ankylosing spondylitis blood appeared to carry a characteristic TCR beta motif of roughly eight highly homologous variants.

A remark on this clonotype: The target antigen is unknown.

The sequence was collected from a male donor with ankylosing spondylitis. Sequenced input: blood, either unsorted or a sorted T cell fraction (not recorded which). The V gene is TRBV29-1, the J gene TRBJ1-1; unclear D gene. The CDR3 DNA reads TGCAGCGCGGCCTTCACGGGCACTGAAGCTTTCTTT. Residues: CSAAFTGTEAFF.